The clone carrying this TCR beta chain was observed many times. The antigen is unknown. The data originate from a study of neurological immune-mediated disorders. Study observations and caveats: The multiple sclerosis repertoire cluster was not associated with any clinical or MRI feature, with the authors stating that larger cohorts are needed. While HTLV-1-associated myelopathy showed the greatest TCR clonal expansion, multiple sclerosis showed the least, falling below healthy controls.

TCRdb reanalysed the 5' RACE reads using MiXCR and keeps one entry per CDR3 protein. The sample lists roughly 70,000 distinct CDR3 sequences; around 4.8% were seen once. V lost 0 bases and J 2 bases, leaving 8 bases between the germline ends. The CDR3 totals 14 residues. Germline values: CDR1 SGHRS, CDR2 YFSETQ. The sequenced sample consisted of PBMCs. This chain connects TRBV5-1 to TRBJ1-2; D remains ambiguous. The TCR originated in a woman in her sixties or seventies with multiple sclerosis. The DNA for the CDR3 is TGCGCCAGCAGCTTGGGAGCGGAAAACTATGGCTACACCTTC. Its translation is CASSLGAENYGYTF.